The 10 T cell receptor beta chains listed next were all sequenced from one sample in a study of PD-1 blockade in mismatch repair-deficient tumors. Sequencing was performed with immunoSEQ multiplex PCR; in TCRdb, only in-frame clones are kept and a portion is missing. Of some 100,000 clones listed, about 79% are singletons. Material: peripheral blood, obtained 36 weeks after starting pembrolizumab. Every receptor here comes from an adult with mismatch repair-deficient cancer.

J is TRBJ2-3 and V is TRBV25-1; D gene uncertain. This CDR3 spans 15 amino acids. Deletions cut 6 bases from V and 1 base from J, with 14 bases between. CDR1 MGHDK and CDR2 SYGVNS come from the germline V gene. CDR3 amino acids: CASRSPGYGTDTQYF. The CDR3 nucleotides read TGTGCCAGCAGGTCCCCCGGGTACGGCACAGATACGCAGTATTTT. Filled out from reference TRBV25-1 and TRBJ2-3, the complete variable domain reads EADIYQTPRYLVIGTGKKITLECSQTMGHDKMYWYQQDPGMELHLIHYSYGVNSTEKGDLSSESTVSRIRTEHFPLTLESARPSHTSQYLCASRSPGYGTDTQYFGPGTRLTVL.

The rearrangement uses TRBV10-3 and TRBJ2-7, with 9 bases matching TRBD1. The V gene end was trimmed by 4 bases and the J gene end by 5 bases; junction bases not matched to a gene: 9. Germline-derived CDR1 and CDR2 are ENHRY and SYGVKD. This CDR3 contains 15 residues. CDR3 sequence reads: CAISGSPDRGDEQYF. The DNA for the CDR3 is TGTGCCATCAGTGGGAGCCCGGACAGGGGCGACGAGCAGTACTTC.

The chain links TRBV7-9 to TRBJ2-5, with a tentative D call TRBD2 (6 bases). The length of the CDR3 is 14 residues. The V and J ends lost 1 base and 2 bases respectively, with 8 bases between them. The germline gives CDR1 SEHNR, CDR2 FQNEAQ (reference sequence). CDR3 bases: TGTGCCAGCAGCTTAGGTAGCGGACAAGAGACCCAGTACTTC. This translates into CASSLGSGQETQYF. The complete variable domain, with remaining parts taken from reference TRBV7-9 and TRBJ2-5, reads DTGVSQNPRHKITKRGQNVTFRCDPISEHNRLYWYRQTLGQGPEFLTYFQNEAQLEKSRLLSDRFSAERPKGSFSTLEIQRTEQGDSAMYLCASSLGSGQETQYFGPGTRLLVL.

CDR3 amino acids: CAISDSGLRSQETQYF. CDR3 nucleotide sequence: TGTGCCATCAGTGACTCGGGACTTAGGTCCCAAGAGACCCAGTACTTC. The rearrangement joins TRBV10-3 to TRBJ2-5, with D perhaps matching TRBD2 (6 bases). CDR1 and CDR2 (germline): ENHRY, SYGVKD. The V end lost 3 bases, the J end lost 1 base, and 15 bases lay between the germline ends. The CDR3 has 16 residues.

The chain employs TRBV18 and TRBJ2-1; 10 bases are shared with TRBD1. The V segment lost 1 base and the J segment 11 bases; nucleotides outside the gene matches: 11. The CDR3 is made up of 16 amino acids. Germline CDR1 KGHSH, CDR2 LQKENI. Written as DNA, the CDR3 is TGTGCCAGCTCACCACTGGACAGGGGGATGATCCGTCAGCAGTTCTTC. This translates into CASSPLDRGMIRQQFF.

This chain's CDR3 is CAVGRGQGGYTF. In DNA form, the CDR3 reads TGTGCCGTTGGCAGGGGGCAGGGTGGCTACACCTTC. V and J are TRBV6-1 and TRBJ1-2; TRBD1 aligns across 8 bases. The CDR3 covers 12 residues. The V and J ends lost 11 bases and 7 bases, in that order; junction bases with no gene match: 9. Germline V gives CDR1 MNHNS, CDR2 SASEGT.

The J gene is TRBJ1-1, the V gene TRBV6-5; 10 bases align to TRBD1. The CDR3 extends over 14 amino acids. Germline assignment: CDR1 MNHEY and CDR2 SVGAGI. Trimming took 4 bases from V and 4 from J; bases not matched to a gene: 3. The CDR3 protein is CASSLWTGGTEAFF. The CDR3 DNA reads as TGTGCCAGCAGTTTATGGACAGGGGGCACTGAAGCTTTCTTT.

The J gene is TRBJ2-3, the V gene TRBV7-2, with 11 bases lining up with TRBD1. The CDR3 has 16 residues. V was pared by 2 bases and J by 6 bases, with 7 bases of the junction left unmatched. Germline V lookup: CDR1 SGHTA, CDR2 FQGNSA. DNA for the CDR3: TGTGCCAGCAGCTTAATGCCGGGACAGGGGGGGGATACGCAGTATTTT. As protein: CASSLMPGQGGDTQYF. The variable domain in full, with the rest retrieved from reference TRBV7-2 and TRBJ2-3, is GAGVSQSPSNKVTEKGKDVELRCDPISGHTALYWYRQSLGQGLEFLIYFQGNSAPDKSGLPSDRFSAERTGGSVSTLTIQRTQQEDSAVYLCASSLMPGQGGDTQYFGPGTRLTVL.

The chain uses TRBV11-3 and TRBJ2-3; 10 bases are shared with TRBD2. This CDR3 has 15 residues. Germline-derived CDR1 and CDR2 are SGHNT and YENEEA. The trim removed 5 bases at V and 2 bases at J, leaving 4 bases unmatched. DNA for the CDR3: TGTGCCAGCAGCCCTGGACTAGCGGTCACAGATACGCAGTATTTT. This encodes CASSPGLAVTDTQYF.

The chain employs TRBV5-1 and TRBJ1-1, with 8 bases lining up with TRBD1. Per germline, CDR1 SGHRS and CDR2 YFSETQ. The CDR3 covers 14 residues. V lost 5 bases and J lost 4; bases outside the gene matches: 7. The CDR3 loop is CASSEATGVTEAFF. The CDR3 DNA follows: TGCGCCAGCAGTGAAGCGACAGGGGTCACTGAAGCTTTCTTT.